The present T cell receptor (beta chain) was sequenced within a study of blood T cell repertoires in COVID-19. Study summary: There were acute and convalescent COVID-19 samples, and they came from the United States, Italy and Spain. PBMCs, B-cell-depleted T cells, or T cells provided the cDNA or gDNA that made up the material.

The count of this clone is one. Original analysis: Nucleated cell number was recorded as an estimate derived from reference gene primer amplification. The assay was immunoSEQ multiplex PCR, and TCRdb's table has in-frame clones only and misses some. V and J calls and clone size come straight from that table; D and trimming were deduced from the DNA. The data hold about 210,000 clones, with around 86% observed a single time. Participant-reported clinical history was the basis for cohort assignment. The source of this sequence is a woman aged 40-49 years with acute COVID-19. Sequenced input: PBMCs or T cells enriched from blood (not recorded which).

CDR3 DNA: TGCAGCGTTGAAGTTAGCAGGGAGGGAGGTAAAAGGAGCTACTATGGCTACACCTTC. Its translation is CSVEVSREGGKRSYYGYTF. The chain joins TRBV29-1 to TRBJ1-2, with D possibly being TRBD1 (5 bases). The CDR3 contains 19 residues. Germline CDR1 SQVTM, CDR2 ANQGSEA. Trimming stripped 1 base from V and 3 bases from J, with 27 bases between.